Listed below are T cell receptor beta chains from one sample, sequenced in a study of blood T cells in healthy people across ages. Via MiXCR, TCRdb re-called the 5' RACE reads, giving one row per CDR3 protein. The sample includes roughly 1.6 million distinct CDR3 sequences, about 35% seen only once; the top ten take about 10%. The sequencing sample was made of blood. These receptors all stem from a woman younger than 45 in good health. Each CDR3 is given with its conserved first and last residue. Fields, in order: clone size, D gene, J gene, V gene, CDR3 DNA, CDR3 protein. A D gene is named only where the DNA matches it firmly. Size is stated for part of the rows, as once, few or many counts, or as a class when the clone is expanded.

NA NA TRBJ2-5 TRBV12-1 TGTGCCAGCAGCTACGCGAAGGAGACCCAGTACTTC CASSYAKETQYF
NA NA TRBJ1-5 TRBV20-1 TGCAGTGCTGGGGGGGGGTCCTCGTCCTATAGCAATCAGCCCCAGCATTTT CSAGGGSSSYSNQPQHF
NA NA TRBJ1-1 TRBV4-2 TGTGCCAGCAGCTACTCTGACGTTCAGAACACTGAAGCTTTCTTT CASSYSDVQNTEAFF
NA NA TRBJ1-4 TRBV10-3 TGTGCCATCAGTGAGAGCTCAGGGATCCTTAATGAAAAACTGTTTTTT CAISESSGILNEKLFF
few NA TRBJ2-5 TRBV4-2 TGTGCCAGCAGCCAACTATCCGAGGAGGGGACCCAGTACTTC CASSQLSEEGTQYF
NA TRBD1 TRBJ2-3 TRBV18 TGTGCCAGCTCACCAGAGACAGGGTGGACAGATACGCAGTATTTT CASSPETGWTDTQYF
NA NA TRBJ1-5 TRBV6-6 TGTGCCAGCAGTTCCCGGGACGGCAATCAGCCCCAGCATTTT CASSSRDGNQPQHF
NA NA TRBJ1-2 TRBV10-3 TGTGCCACCCGGACGGCTGACAGCTATGGCCACACCTTC CATRTADSYGHTF
NA NA TRBJ2-3 TRBV10-3 TGTGCCATCAGTGAGTCCTCCCGCTCCGGTTCGCAGTATTTT CAISESSRSGSQYF
NA NA TRBJ2-7 TRBV7-2 TGTGCCAGCAGCTTTAACTCGGGTGGGGAGCAGTACTTC CASSFNSGGEQYF
NA NA TRBJ1-2 TRBV7-9 TGTGCCAGCAGCCGAACCGGTTCTACACTGGGTACGGATGGCTACACCTTC CASSRTGSTLGTDGYTF
NA NA TRBJ2-3 TRBV20-1 TGCAGTGCTAACCTGTTCCGAGGCTTTAGCACAGATACGCAGTATTTT CSANLFRGFSTDTQYF
many TRBD1 TRBJ2-5 TRBV15 TGTGCCACCAGCGACAGGGGGCAGGAGACCCAGTACTTC CATSDRGQETQYF
NA NA TRBJ2-7 TRBV6-2/TRBV6-3 TGTGCCGGCAGTCCCGGGACGGACTACGAGCAGTACTTC CAGSPGTDYEQYF
NA NA TRBJ1-4 TRBV4-1 TGCGCCAGCAGCCACGTCGGGGGGGCGGATAATGAAAAACTGTTTTTT CASSHVGGADNEKLFF
few TRBD1 TRBJ2-2 TRBV5-1 TGCGCCAGCAGCTCTACAGGGGCCCAACGGGAGCTGTTTTTT CASSSTGAQRELFF
NA TRBD1 TRBJ1-5 TRBV15 TGTGCCGCCAGCGCAGGGGGGGCGTCCGGCAATCAGCCCCAGCATTTT CAASAGGASGNQPQHF
many NA TRBJ2-7 TRBV29-1 TGCAGCTCCTCTGACCCCTACCCCCCCTACGAGCAGTACTTC CSSSDPYPPYEQYF
few TRBD1 TRBJ1-2 TRBV5-1 TGTGCCAGCAGCTTAGCTGGCAGGGGGGATGGCTACACCTTC CASSLAGRGDGYTF
NA NA TRBJ1-5 TRBV28 TGTGCCAGCAGTGCTCTACGGCCCCAGCATTTT CASSALRPQHF
NA NA TRBJ2-7 TRBV5-1 TGCGCCAGCAGCTTGGCGCACCTAACCTACGAGCAGTACTTC CASSLAHLTYEQYF
NA TRBD2 TRBJ2-1 TRBV2 TGTGCCAGCAGCGTCCCGGGCGGGAGCTCCTACAATGAGCAGTTCTTC CASSVPGGSSYNEQFF
few TRBD2 TRBJ2-1 TRBV5-1 TGCGCCAGCAGTTTAGCGGGATCCCACTACAATGAGCAGTTCTTC CASSLAGSHYNEQFF
NA TRBD1 TRBJ1-2 TRBV5-5 TGTGCCAGCACCTACCGCCGGGGGACAGGGGATGGCTACACCTTC CASTYRRGTGDGYTF
once NA TRBJ1-1 TRBV27 TGTGCCAGCAGTTTAAGCTCAGGGTGGTTGGCTGAAGCTTTCTTT CASSLSSGWLAEAFF
NA TRBD2 TRBJ2-4 TRBV27 TGTGCCAGCAGTTTATCTAGGGGGACTAGCGGGATTAACATTCAGTACTTC CASSLSRGTSGINIQYF
few TRBD2 TRBJ2-7 TRBV13 TGTGCCAGCAGCTTAATGGGGGGACTAGCTGCCTACGAGCAGTACTTC CASSLMGGLAAYEQYF
NA TRBD2 TRBJ2-3 TRBV20-1 TGCAGTGCTAAAACGGGACTAGCTAACACAGATACGCAGTATTTT CSAKTGLANTDTQYF
NA NA TRBJ2-7 TRBV20-1 TGCAGTGCTAGGACCACCTACGAGCAGTACTTC CSARTTYEQYF
few NA TRBJ2-5 TRBV9 TGTGCCAGCAGCGTAGGAGCTAGCGATAATCAAGAGACCCAGTACTTC CASSVGASDNQETQYF
NA TRBD2 TRBJ2-7 TRBV5-1 TGCGCCAGCAGCTTGTATGAACGGGAGGGAGAATACGAGCAGTACTTC CASSLYEREGEYEQYF
few NA TRBJ2-1 TRBV6-5 TGTGCCAGCATGCGAGGGCAGAGTGAGCAGTTCTTC CASMRGQSEQFF
NA NA TRBJ1-1 TRBV5-5 TGTGCCAGCAGCTTGGTTCTGGGAGAAGCTTTCTTT CASSLVLGEAFF
NA NA TRBJ2-5 TRBV7-2 TGTGCCAGCAGCTTACGAGCGGGCCCGTACCAAGAGACCCAGTACTTC CASSLRAGPYQETQYF
NA NA TRBJ2-3 TRBV27 TGTGCCAGCAGTTTGCCAGGGGCTTCCCCAGATACGCAGTATTTT CASSLPGASPDTQYF
NA NA TRBJ2-3 TRBV11-1 TGTGCCAGCAGCCCGCGACAGATAAGCACAGATACGCAGTATTTT CASSPRQISTDTQYF
NA TRBD2 TRBJ2-3 TRBV7-3 TGTGCCAGCAGCTTAATCCCTAGCGGGTCCACAGATACGCAGTATTTT CASSLIPSGSTDTQYF
few NA TRBJ1-4 TRBV6-1 TGTGCCACACGAGGGGCGTACCTTAATGAAAAACTGTTTTTT CATRGAYLNEKLFF
few TRBD2 TRBJ2-7 TRBV6-1 TGTGCCAGCAGTGAACGGGAGGCAGTCAAGCAGTACTTC CASSEREAVKQYF
NA TRBD1 TRBJ1-5 TRBV2 TGTGCCAGCAGTGAGAGGACAGGGACCAATCAGCCCCAGCATTTT CASSERTGTNQPQHF
few NA TRBJ1-1 TRBV27 TGTGCCAGCAGTTTTCTGGTGGGAAATGCGGACACTGAAGCTTTCTTT CASSFLVGNADTEAFF
few NA TRBJ2-1 TRBV2 TGTGCCAGCAGCTTCAAACCCCTCCAGAGCTCCTACAATGAGCAGTTCTTC CASSFKPLQSSYNEQFF
NA NA TRBJ2-3 TRBV11-2 TGTGCCAGCAGCCCTCGTTTCGGCGATACGCAGTATTTT CASSPRFGDTQYF
many NA TRBJ2-3 TRBV29-1 TGCAGCGTTGGGGGGGGCACAGATACGCAGTATTTT CSVGGGTDTQYF
few TRBD1 TRBJ1-4 TRBV7-3 TGCGCCAGCAGCCCTCGGACAGGGGTTGAAGAAAAACTGTTTTTT CASSPRTGVEEKLFF
many TRBD1 TRBJ1-2 TRBV5-1 TGCGCCAGCAGTCCCACCGGAGGGGGCTCCTATGGCTACACCTTC CASSPTGGGSYGYTF
few NA TRBJ2-1 TRBV20-1 TGCAGTGCTTGGGATTTCACCTACAATGAGCAGTTCTTC CSAWDFTYNEQFF
NA NA TRBJ2-7 TRBV3-1 TGTGCCAGCAGCCAGGGGACCTCAGGGCGCGAGCAGTACTTC CASSQGTSGREQYF
NA TRBD2 TRBJ2-5 TRBV12-3/TRBV12-4 TGTGCCAGCAGTTGGATAGCGGGGGGTGTAGAGACCCAGTACTTC CASSWIAGGVETQYF
few TRBD1 TRBJ1-5 TRBV28 TGTGCCAGCAGTCGGGACAGAATAAATCAGCCCCAGCATTTT CASSRDRINQPQHF
few NA TRBJ2-7 TRBV20-1 TGCAGTGCCGCTGGCGGGAACGGGTACGAGCAGTACTTC CSAAGGNGYEQYF
few NA TRBJ2-1 TRBV6-2/TRBV6-3 TGTGCCAGTAGACTTGGGATGGAAGAGACCCAGTTCTTC CASRLGMEETQFF
NA NA TRBJ1-2 TRBV7-2 TGTGCCAGCAGTTCAATTGTCCAGGCGGGAGGCTACACCTTC CASSSIVQAGGYTF
NA TRBD2 TRBJ2-3 TRBV6-6 TGTGCCAGCAGTTCGACTAGCTTCACAGATACGCAGTATTTT CASSSTSFTDTQYF
few TRBD2 TRBJ2-7 TRBV20-1 TGCAGTGCTAGGGTTAGCGGGATTGGCGAGCAGTACTTC CSARVSGIGEQYF
few NA TRBJ1-2 TRBV4-1 TGCGCCAGCAGCCAAGGGGTGGCGGGAGTTTCCTATGGCTACACCTTC CASSQGVAGVSYGYTF
many NA TRBJ1-2 TRBV4-1 TGCGCCAGCAGCCACCTCGGGCCGAGGGGCTATGGCTACACCTTC CASSHLGPRGYGYTF
many NA TRBJ2-5 TRBV20-1 TGCAGTGCTAGAGATGCGGGTAGGGGCCAAGAGACCCAGTACTTC CSARDAGRGQETQYF
once NA TRBJ1-2 TRBV3-1 TGTGCCAGCAGCCAAGATACCGCGGGGCAGGGTTATTTCTATGGCTACACCTTC CASSQDTAGQGYFYGYTF
NA TRBD1 TRBJ2-7 TRBV28 TGTGCCAGCAGAGACAGGGCAAGCGAGCAGTACTTC CASRDRASEQYF